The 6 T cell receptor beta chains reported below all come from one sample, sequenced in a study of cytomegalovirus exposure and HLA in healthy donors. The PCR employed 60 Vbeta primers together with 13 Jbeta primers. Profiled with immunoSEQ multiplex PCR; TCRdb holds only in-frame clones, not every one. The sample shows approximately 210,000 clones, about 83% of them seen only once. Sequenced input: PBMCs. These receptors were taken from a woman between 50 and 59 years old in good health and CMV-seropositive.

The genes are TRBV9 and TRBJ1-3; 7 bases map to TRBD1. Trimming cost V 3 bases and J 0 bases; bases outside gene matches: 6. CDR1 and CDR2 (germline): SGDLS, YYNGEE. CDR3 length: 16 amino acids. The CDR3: CASSAGQLNSGNTIYF. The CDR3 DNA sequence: TGTGCCAGCAGCGCGGGACAGCTAAACTCTGGAAACACCATATATTTT. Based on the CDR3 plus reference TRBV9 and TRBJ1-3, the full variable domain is DSGVTQTPKHLITATGQRVTLRCSPRSGDLSVYWYQQSLDQGLQFLIQYYNGEERAKGNILERFSAQQFPDLHSELNLSSLELGDSALYFCASSAGQLNSGNTIYFGEGSWLTVV.

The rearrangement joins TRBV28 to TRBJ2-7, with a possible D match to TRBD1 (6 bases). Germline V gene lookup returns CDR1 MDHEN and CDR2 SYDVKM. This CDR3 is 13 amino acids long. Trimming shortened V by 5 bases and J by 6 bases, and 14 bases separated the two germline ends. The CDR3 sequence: CASSPPSGVEQYF. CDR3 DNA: TGTGCCAGCAGTCCGCCCTCAGGGGTCGAGCAGTACTTC. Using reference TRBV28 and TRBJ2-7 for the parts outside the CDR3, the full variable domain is DVKVTQSSRYLVKRTGEKVFLECVQDMDHENMFWYRQDPGLGLRLIYFSYDVKMKEKGDIPEGYSVSREKKERFSLILESASTNQTSMYLCASSPPSGVEQYFGPGTRLTVT.

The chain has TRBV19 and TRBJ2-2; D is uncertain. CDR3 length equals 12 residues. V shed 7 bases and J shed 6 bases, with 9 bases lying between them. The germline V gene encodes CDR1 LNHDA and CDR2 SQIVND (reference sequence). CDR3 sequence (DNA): TGTGCCAGTACCCATCAGGCCGGGGAGCTGTTTTTT. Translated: CASTHQAGELFF. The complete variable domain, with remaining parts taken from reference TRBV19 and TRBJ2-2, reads DGGITQSPKYLFRKEGQNVTLSCEQNLNHDAMYWYRQDPGQGLRLIYYSQIVNDFQKGDIAEGYSVSREKKESFPLTVTSAQKNPTAFYLCASTHQAGELFFGEGSRLTVL.

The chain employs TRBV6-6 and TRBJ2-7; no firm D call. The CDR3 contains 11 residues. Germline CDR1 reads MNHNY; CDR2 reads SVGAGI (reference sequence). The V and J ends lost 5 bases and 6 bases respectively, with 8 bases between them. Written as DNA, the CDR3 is TGTGCCAGCAGTGTCCTTAGCGAGCAGTACTTC. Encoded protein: CASSVLSEQYF.

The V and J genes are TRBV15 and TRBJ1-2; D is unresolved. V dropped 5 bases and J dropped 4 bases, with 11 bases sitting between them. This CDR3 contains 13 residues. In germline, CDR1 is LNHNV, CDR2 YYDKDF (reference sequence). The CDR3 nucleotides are TGTGCCACCAGCCCTTACATCCCCTATGGCTACACCTTC. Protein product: CATSPYIPYGYTF. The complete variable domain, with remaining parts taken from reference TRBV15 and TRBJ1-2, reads DAMVIQNPRYQVTQFGKPVTLSCSQTLNHNVMYWYQQKSSQAPKLLFHYYDKDFNNEADTPDNFQSRRPNTSFCFLDIRSPGLGDTAMYLCATSPYIPYGYTFGSGTRLTVV.

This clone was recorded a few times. The CDR3 DNA follows: TGTGCCAGCACTAACCCGGGGGGCCACCTCGAGCAGTACTTC. Residues: CASTNPGGHLEQYF. V gene TRBV6-1 combines with J gene TRBJ2-7; weak D call: TRBD2 (7 bases). CDR1 MNHNS and CDR2 SASEGT come from the germline V gene. The CDR3 extends over 14 amino acids. V was clipped by 7 bases and J by 6 bases, with 19 bases between them.